This TCR beta chain was identified in a study of blood T cell repertoires in COVID-19. Overall study context: Some COVID-19 samples were acute and others convalescent; all came from the United States, Italy and Spain. T cells, B-cell-depleted T cells, or PBMCs provided the cDNA or gDNA that served as material.

The CDR3 runs 12 residues. V was clipped by 5 bases and J by 4 bases, with 8 bases between them. Original methodology: Amplification of reference gene primers was used by the study to estimate nucleated cell counts. Clones were sequenced by immunoSEQ multiplex PCR, and TCRdb holds only the in-frame ones, with some missing. V, J and clone size are taken as reported in that table, and D and trimming were inferred from the DNA itself. The sample has fewer than 300,000 clones, approximately 90% seen once; the top ten hold around 0.98%. Sequenced input: peripheral blood. The sequence came from a woman between 40 and 50 years old who had recovered from COVID-19. The V gene is TRBV12-3 or TRBV12-4, the J gene TRBJ1-2; D possibly corresponds to TRBD1 (6 bases). DNA for the CDR3: TGTGCCAGCAGTCTACAGGGCTATGGCTACACCTTC. It is translated as CASSLQGYGYTF.